The TCR beta chain under discussion was sequenced for a study of blood T cell repertoires in COVID-19. Study context: There were acute and convalescent COVID-19 samples, and they came from the United States, Italy and Spain. PBMCs, B-cell-depleted T cells, or T cells provided the cDNA or gDNA that made up the material.

The CDR3 length is 16 residues. Germline CDR1 and CDR2: LGHNA and YNFKEQ. The V end lost 1 base, the J end lost 0 bases, and 11 bases lay between the germline ends. Methods used by the authors: Amplified reference gene primers provided the basis for estimating nucleated cell counts. The method was immunoSEQ multiplex PCR; TCRdb's version includes in-frame clones alone and lacks a portion of them. V and J calls plus clone size are reproduced from that table; the DNA served to infer D and trimming. The sample has about 190,000 clones; 84% are singletons. The specimen sequenced was peripheral blood. This clonotype was sampled from a woman between 65 and 79 years old with active or convalescent COVID-19. The chain uses TRBV4-2 and TRBJ2-3; perhaps TRBD2 as D (6 bases). The CDR3 reads CASSQVSAGSTDTQYF. CDR3 nucleotides: TGTGCCAGCAGCCAAGTATCGGCGGGAAGCACAGATACGCAGTATTTT.